This T cell receptor beta chain is from a study of post-analysis software for immune sequencing data. At the level of the study: Relapsing-remitting, secondary progressive and progressive-relapsing forms made up the multiple sclerosis disease courses. Study-wide results and caveats: Roughly 5 TRBV segments (TRBV5-6, TRBV5-1 and TRBV20-1 among them) occurred more frequently in patients than in controls. Multiple sclerosis patients had significantly lower normalized Chao1 diversity than controls.

For this clonotype: As yet, its antigen is unknown.

V dropped 8 bases and J dropped 7 bases, with 23 bases sitting between them. The CDR3 length is 15 residues. The germline V gene encodes CDR1 SGHAT and CDR2 FQNNGV. Carried by the TCR beta cDNA libraries were unique molecular identifiers. When 1 to 10 million T cells were used, they gave around 500,000 cDNA molecules. TCRdb independently ran MiXCR on the PCR reads; one entry per CDR3 protein. The repertoire consists of some 690,000 distinct CDR3 sequences, with 55% to 60% occurring once and the leading ten covering roughly 10%. The receptor was derived from a girl aged 2-10 years with multiple sclerosis. The genes are TRBV11-2 and TRBJ2-5; D might be TRBD2 (6 bases). Sequenced material: blood. This CDR3 is CASDDHPGGDATQYF. The DNA of the CDR3 is TGTGCCAGCGACGACCACCCCGGAGGGGATGCGACCCAGTACTTC.